The present T cell receptor beta chain was sequenced within a study of blood T cell repertoires in COVID-19. The data were produced by immunoSEQ multiplex PCR, yet TCRdb's version contains in-frame clones alone and is incomplete. The table has about 220,000 clones, over 75% seen once; the top ten hold around 3.4%. CDR3 length equals 14 residues. The germline gives CDR1 GTSNPN, CDR2 SVGIG (reference sequence). This clone was detected only once. This receptor was identified in a woman between 55 and 75 years old who had recovered from COVID-19. Material: PBMCs or T cells enriched from blood (not recorded which). The chain couples TRBV30 to TRBJ2-1, with 10 bases lining up with TRBD2. The DNA of the CDR3 is TGTGCTATTAGCGGGAGGCTGAGAGGGAATGAGCAGTTCTTC. It codes for CAISGRLRGNEQFF.